These T cell receptor beta chains were read from a single sample in a study of T cells in Graves' hyperthyroidism and ophthalmopathy. TCRdb re-derived calls from the multiplex PCR reads in MiXCR, one entry per CDR3 protein. The sample comprises hundreds of thousands of distinct CDR3 sequences, over 15% of which are singletons, and more than 15% rests with the top ten. The sequenced material came from blood. These receptors were collected from a woman aged 18-29 years with Graves' hyperthyroidism. The CDR3 runs from the conserved cysteine through the conserved F or W. Each record gives: V gene, D gene, clone size, J gene, CDR3 protein, CDR3 DNA. The D gene is left open where the match is weak. The listing skips clone size in some rows; elsewhere it reads once, few, many or a size class.

v_call: TRBV28
d_call: .
clone_size: many
j_call: TRBJ2-7
cdr3_aa: CASRLRSSYEQYF
cdr3_nt: TGTGCCAGCAGACTTCGAAGCTCCTACGAGCAGTACTTC

v_call: TRBV12-3/TRBV12-4
d_call: TRBD2
clone_size: many
j_call: TRBJ2-3
cdr3_aa: CASSPSIRGSGGKDTQYF
cdr3_nt: TGTGCCAGCAGCCCTTCAATAAGAGGTAGCGGGGGGAAGGATACGCAGTATTTT

v_call: TRBV20-1
d_call: .
clone_size: .
j_call: TRBJ2-1
cdr3_aa: CSARIVYYNEQFF
cdr3_nt: TGCAGTGCTAGAATTGTCTACTACAATGAGCAGTTCTTC

v_call: TRBV5-4
d_call: .
clone_size: .
j_call: TRBJ2-3
cdr3_aa: CASRQQGTDTQYF
cdr3_nt: TGTGCCAGCAGACAACAGGGAACAGATACGCAGTATTTT

v_call: TRBV2
d_call: .
clone_size: .
j_call: TRBJ2-7
cdr3_aa: CASSENPEQYF
cdr3_nt: TGTGCCAGCAGTGAGAACCCCGAGCAGTACTTC

v_call: TRBV19
d_call: .
clone_size: few
j_call: TRBJ1-2
cdr3_aa: CASTPLQGNYGYTF
cdr3_nt: TGTGCCAGTACCCCCTTACAGGGAAACTATGGCTACACCTTC

v_call: TRBV20-1
d_call: .
clone_size: .
j_call: TRBJ1-5
cdr3_aa: CSAGRGWNQPRHF
cdr3_nt: TGTAGTGCGGGTCGGGGCTGGAATCAGCCCCGGCATTTT

v_call: TRBV3-1
d_call: .
clone_size: many
j_call: TRBJ2-1
cdr3_aa: CASSLIRAEQFF
cdr3_nt: TGTGCCAGCAGCCTGATTCGTGCTGAGCAGTTCTTC

v_call: TRBV7-2
d_call: .
clone_size: few
j_call: TRBJ1-3
cdr3_aa: CASSKRGSSGNTIYF
cdr3_nt: TGTGCCAGCAGTAAGAGAGGGTCCTCTGGAAACACCATATATTTT

v_call: TRBV29-1
d_call: .
clone_size: few
j_call: TRBJ2-1
cdr3_aa: CSVARQVGNEQFF
cdr3_nt: TGCAGCGTTGCTAGGCAGGTGGGGAATGAGCAGTTCTTC

v_call: TRBV28
d_call: .
clone_size: many
j_call: TRBJ1-1
cdr3_aa: CASSLRDFAAFF
cdr3_nt: TGTGCCAGCAGTTTGCGGGATTTTGCGGCTTTCTTT

v_call: TRBV7-8
d_call: .
clone_size: many
j_call: TRBJ1-6
cdr3_aa: CASSLDLNSPLHF
cdr3_nt: TGTGCCAGCAGTTTAGACCTTAATTCACCCCTCCACTTT

v_call: TRBV2
d_call: .
clone_size: many
j_call: TRBJ2-3
cdr3_aa: CASRKGAETDTQYF
cdr3_nt: TGTGCCAGCAGGAAAGGGGCGGAGACAGATACGCAGTATTTT

v_call: TRBV6-2/TRBV6-3
d_call: .
clone_size: .
j_call: TRBJ1-6
cdr3_aa: CASGGRAEGGSPLHF
cdr3_nt: TGTGCCAGCGGCGGAAGGGCAGAGGGAGGCTCACCCCTCCACTTT

v_call: TRBV7-2
d_call: TRBD2
clone_size: .
j_call: TRBJ2-7
cdr3_aa: CASSLAVAGGSYEQYF
cdr3_nt: TGTGCCAGCAGCTTAGCCGTAGCGGGAGGTTCCTACGAGCAGTACTTC

v_call: TRBV20-1
d_call: .
clone_size: few
j_call: TRBJ2-5
cdr3_aa: CGIVGRQETQYF
cdr3_nt: TGTGGTATTGTGGGCCGTCAAGAGACCCAGTACTTC

v_call: TRBV3-1
d_call: TRBD2
clone_size: many
j_call: TRBJ2-1
cdr3_aa: CASSPLGTSVNNEQFF
cdr3_nt: TGTGCCAGCAGCCCCCTCGGGACTAGCGTTAACAATGAGCAGTTCTTC

v_call: TRBV4-1
d_call: .
clone_size: once
j_call: TRBJ2-5
cdr3_aa: CASSPTLAQKVKETQCF
cdr3_nt: TGCGCCAGCAGCCCCACACTCGCCCAGAAGGTGAAGGAGACCCAGTGCTTC

v_call: TRBV6-1
d_call: TRBD2
clone_size: few
j_call: TRBJ2-3
cdr3_aa: CASSRSAGARVWSSTDTQYF
cdr3_nt: TGTGCCAGCAGCAGGTCAGCGGGGGCCCGGGTTTGGTCTAGCACAGATACGCAGTATTTT

v_call: TRBV6-5
d_call: TRBD1
clone_size: few
j_call: TRBJ1-2
cdr3_aa: CASSYTGTGPGGYTF
cdr3_nt: TGTGCCAGCAGTTACACCGGGACAGGACCCGGGGGCTACACCTTC

v_call: TRBV5-1
d_call: .
clone_size: many
j_call: TRBJ2-6
cdr3_aa: CASSLQSGANVLTF
cdr3_nt: TGCGCCAGCAGCTTACAGTCTGGGGCCAACGTCCTGACTTTC

v_call: TRBV28
d_call: .
clone_size: few
j_call: TRBJ2-7
cdr3_aa: CASSSPPRVGEYF
cdr3_nt: TGTGCCAGCAGTTCCCCCCCCAGGGTTGGAGAGTACTTC

v_call: TRBV10-3
d_call: TRBD1
clone_size: .
j_call: TRBJ2-5
cdr3_aa: CAIRRDRIDGTQYF
cdr3_nt: TGTGCCATCAGGAGGGACAGGATCGATGGGACCCAGTACTTC

v_call: TRBV25-1
d_call: .
clone_size: few
j_call: TRBJ2-1
cdr3_aa: CASSEMAGKNEQFF
cdr3_nt: TGTGCCAGCAGTGAAATGGCAGGGAAAAATGAGCAGTTCTTC

v_call: TRBV29-1
d_call: .
clone_size: few
j_call: TRBJ2-1
cdr3_aa: CSVEIWNEQFF
cdr3_nt: TGCAGCGTTGAAATCTGGAATGAGCAGTTCTTC

v_call: TRBV14
d_call: TRBD2
clone_size: .
j_call: TRBJ2-3
cdr3_aa: CASSQDRRGGLTDTQYF
cdr3_nt: TGTGCCAGCAGCCAAGATCGCCGGGGGGGCCTGACAGATACGCAGTATTTT

v_call: TRBV12-3/TRBV12-4
d_call: .
clone_size: few
j_call: TRBJ1-2
cdr3_aa: CASSISSRDGYTF
cdr3_nt: TGTGCCAGCAGTATCAGCTCAAGGGATGGCTACACCTTC

v_call: TRBV6-2/TRBV6-3
d_call: TRBD2
clone_size: .
j_call: TRBJ2-5
cdr3_aa: CASSYAGLAGGRETQYF
cdr3_nt: TGTGCCAGCAGTTACGCGGGACTAGCGGGGGGTCGAGAGACCCAGTACTTC

v_call: TRBV7-2
d_call: .
clone_size: few
j_call: TRBJ2-3
cdr3_aa: CASSFLGAFTDTQYF
cdr3_nt: TGTGCCAGCAGCTTTCTGGGCGCTTTCACAGATACGCAGTATTTT

v_call: TRBV6-1
d_call: TRBD1
clone_size: many
j_call: TRBJ1-4
cdr3_aa: CASSVMDRERTKLFF
cdr3_nt: TGTGCCAGCAGTGTAATGGACAGGGAGAGGACGAAACTGTTTTTT

v_call: TRBV29-1
d_call: TRBD2
clone_size: few
j_call: TRBJ2-1
cdr3_aa: CSVDRLAGYNEQFF
cdr3_nt: TGCAGCGTTGATCGGCTAGCGGGTTACAATGAGCAGTTCTTC

v_call: TRBV18
d_call: .
clone_size: many
j_call: TRBJ2-5
cdr3_aa: CASSPLGNQETQYF
cdr3_nt: TGTGCCAGCTCACCACTAGGGAACCAAGAGACCCAGTACTTC

v_call: TRBV28
d_call: .
clone_size: many
j_call: TRBJ1-5
cdr3_aa: CATLKGGGNQPQHF
cdr3_nt: TGTGCCACCCTGAAGGGGGGGGGGAATCAGCCCCAGCATTTT

v_call: TRBV5-1
d_call: .
clone_size: many
j_call: TRBJ2-1
cdr3_aa: CASSLGGRSDEQFF
cdr3_nt: TGCGCCAGCAGCTTGGGTGGGAGATCGGATGAGCAGTTCTTC

v_call: TRBV11-2
d_call: .
clone_size: .
j_call: TRBJ1-4
cdr3_aa: CASRLRRELFF
cdr3_nt: TGTGCCAGCCGCTTAAGGCGTGAACTGTTTTTT

v_call: TRBV7-6
d_call: TRBD2
clone_size: many
j_call: TRBJ2-1
cdr3_aa: CASSLAAAGTYNEQFF
cdr3_nt: TGTGCCAGCAGCTTAGCAGCAGCGGGGACCTACAATGAGCAGTTCTTC

v_call: TRBV20-1
d_call: TRBD2
clone_size: many
j_call: TRBJ2-1
cdr3_aa: CSARDLRGGRSYNEQFF
cdr3_nt: TGCAGTGCTAGAGATCTGCGGGGCGGGAGATCCTACAATGAGCAGTTCTTC

v_call: TRBV4-2
d_call: .
clone_size: .
j_call: TRBJ2-7
cdr3_aa: CASSQDSGGTYEQYF
cdr3_nt: TGTGCCAGCAGCCAAGATAGTGGGGGAACCTACGAGCAGTACTTC

v_call: TRBV12-3/TRBV12-4
d_call: .
clone_size: many
j_call: TRBJ2-2
cdr3_aa: CASSLLASGELFF
cdr3_nt: TGTGCCAGCAGCCTACTAGCATCCGGGGAGCTGTTTTTT

v_call: TRBV7-9
d_call: TRBD2
clone_size: .
j_call: TRBJ2-1
cdr3_aa: CASSPPLSAGGLNEQFF
cdr3_nt: TGTGCCAGCAGCCCCCCCCTGTCAGCGGGGGGTTTAAATGAGCAGTTCTTC

v_call: TRBV30
d_call: .
clone_size: many
j_call: TRBJ1-1
cdr3_aa: CACNQGHTEAFF
cdr3_nt: TGTGCCTGTAATCAGGGGCACACTGAAGCTTTCTTT

v_call: TRBV4-1
d_call: .
clone_size: many
j_call: TRBJ1-3
cdr3_aa: CASSQDPGTGNTIYF
cdr3_nt: TGTGCCAGCAGCCAAGATCCAGGGACTGGAAACACCATATATTTT

v_call: TRBV20-1
d_call: TRBD2
clone_size: .
j_call: TRBJ2-3
cdr3_aa: CSLAGAYQSTHTDTQYF
cdr3_nt: TGCAGCCTAGCGGGGGCGTATCAAAGTACACACACAGATACGCAGTATTTT

v_call: TRBV5-5
d_call: .
clone_size: .
j_call: TRBJ2-7
cdr3_aa: CASSFKRWGDEQYF
cdr3_nt: TGTGCCAGCAGCTTCAAGCGGTGGGGGGACGAGCAGTACTTC

v_call: TRBV12-3/TRBV12-4
d_call: TRBD2
clone_size: .
j_call: TRBJ2-2
cdr3_aa: CASAGGSGGVRTGELFF
cdr3_nt: TGTGCCAGCGCCGGTGGGAGCGGGGGGGTAAGGACCGGGGAGCTGTTTTTT

v_call: TRBV29-1
d_call: TRBD1
clone_size: few
j_call: TRBJ2-7
cdr3_aa: CSVGPALDRGGNEQYF
cdr3_nt: TGCAGCGTTGGGCCCGCCCTTGACAGGGGGGGGAACGAGCAGTACTTC

v_call: TRBV7-3
d_call: .
clone_size: .
j_call: TRBJ1-3
cdr3_aa: CASSNPGNTIYF
cdr3_nt: TGTGCCAGCAGCAACCCTGGAAACACCATATATTTT

v_call: TRBV2
d_call: TRBD2
clone_size: many
j_call: TRBJ2-5
cdr3_aa: CANGLAGDGETQYF
cdr3_nt: TGTGCCAACGGACTAGCGGGAGATGGGGAGACCCAGTACTTC

v_call: TRBV4-1
d_call: TRBD1
clone_size: .
j_call: TRBJ2-7
cdr3_aa: CASSQDGDRVNEQYF
cdr3_nt: TGCGCCAGCAGCCAAGACGGGGACAGGGTCAACGAGCAGTACTTC

v_call: TRBV11-3
d_call: .
clone_size: many
j_call: TRBJ1-2
cdr3_aa: CASSLEPDHYGYTF
cdr3_nt: TGTGCCAGCAGCTTAGAGCCAGATCACTATGGCTACACCTTC

v_call: TRBV3-1
d_call: .
clone_size: .
j_call: TRBJ1-1
cdr3_aa: CASSQDPVMNTEAFF
cdr3_nt: TGTGCCAGCAGCCAAGATCCGGTGATGAACACTGAAGCTTTCTTT

v_call: TRBV11-2
d_call: .
clone_size: .
j_call: TRBJ2-5
cdr3_aa: CASSLDLTGTYQETQYF
cdr3_nt: TGTGCCAGCAGCTTAGATCTTACAGGGACGTACCAAGAGACCCAGTACTTC

v_call: TRBV7-9
d_call: .
clone_size: few
j_call: TRBJ2-7
cdr3_aa: CASNALGSGLYEQYF
cdr3_nt: TGTGCCAGCAATGCCCTGGGGAGCGGTCTCTACGAGCAGTACTTC

v_call: TRBV11-2
d_call: .
clone_size: few
j_call: TRBJ2-7
cdr3_aa: CASSFRGGPLSYEQYF
cdr3_nt: TGTGCCAGCAGCTTTCGAGGCGGGCCCCTCTCCTACGAGCAGTACTTC